What follows are 24 T cell receptor beta chains derived from one specimen sequenced in a study of blood T cell repertoires in COVID-19. Measured with immunoSEQ multiplex PCR; TCRdb has only the in-frame clones, and not every one. In the table there are some 180,000 clones, about three quarters of which are singletons. Sequenced: peripheral blood. The source of these receptors is a woman of 80 years or more with active or convalescent COVID-19.

This clone occurred a few times. The chain carries TRBV18 and TRBJ2-2; 10 nucleotides match TRBD1. CDR3 length equals 16 residues. V shed 2 bases and J 5 bases; nucleotides not matched to a gene: 5. Germline CDR1 KGHSH, CDR2 LQKENI. The DNA for the CDR3 is TGTGCCAGCTCACCAGCGACAGGGGGCGCGACCGGGGAGCTGTTTTTT. It encodes CASSPATGGATGELFF. Complete variable domain (other parts from reference TRBV18 and TRBJ2-2): NAGVMQNPRHLVRRRGQEARLRCSPMKGHSHVYWYRQLPEEGLKFMVYLQKENIIDESGMPKERFSAEFPKEGPSILRIQQVVRGDSAAYFCASSPATGGATGELFFGEGSRLTVL.

The rearrangement joins TRBV13 to TRBJ2-3; D is possibly TRBD1 (5 bases). The V and J ends lost 1 base and 3 bases respectively, with 11 bases between them. This CDR3 has 15 residues. Per the germline V gene, CDR1 is PRHDT and CDR2 is FYEKMQ (reference sequence). CDR3 residues: CASSLDRLGTDTQYF. The CDR3 nucleotides read TGTGCCAGCAGCTTAGACAGGTTGGGGACAGATACGCAGTATTTT.

V gene TRBV6-5 combines with J gene TRBJ1-1; the D gene is possibly TRBD1 (5 bases). This CDR3 comprises 15 residues. With 5 bases removed from V and 4 bases from J, the gap between germline ends came to 17 bases. Germline-derived CDR1 and CDR2 are MNHEY and SVGAGI. In DNA, the CDR3 is TGTGCCAGCAGTCCAGGGTTACTTCCTAGCACTGAAGCTTTCTTT. Translating gives CASSPGLLPSTEAFF.

The rearrangement joins TRBV7-9 to TRBJ2-1, with TRBD1 identical over 11 bases. Germline V gives CDR1 SEHNR, CDR2 FQNEAQ (reference sequence). CDR3 length equals 15 residues. The J segment lost 6 bases and the V segment lost 4 bases, leaving 5 bases of the junction unmatched. The CDR3, as DNA: TGTGCCAGCAGCTCCACCGGGACAGGGGGCAATGAGCAGTTCTTC. Amino acid sequence: CASSSTGTGGNEQFF. The full variable domain, in which reference TRBV7-9 and TRBJ2-1 provide the parts outside the CDR3, is DTGVSQNPRHKITKRGQNVTFRCDPISEHNRLYWYRQTLGQGPEFLTYFQNEAQLEKSRLLSDRFSAERPKGSFSTLEIQRTEQGDSAMYLCASSSTGTGGNEQFFGPGTRLTVL.

The chain recombines TRBV19 with TRBJ2-5; 9 bases map to TRBD2. The J segment lost 4 bases and the V segment lost 4 bases, leaving 7 bases of the junction unmatched. The CDR3 has 15 amino acids. Germline lookup yields CDR1 LNHDA and CDR2 SQIVND (reference sequence). The DNA of the CDR3 is TGTGCCAGTAGTAGATTGGCGGGGGGGCCAGAGACCCAGTACTTC. Protein: CASSRLAGGPETQYF.

In DNA form, the CDR3 reads TGTGCCAGCAGCGTAGGGGGACAGGGGGCGAGGGAGACCCAGTACTTC. Translated: CASSVGGQGARETQYF. The V and J genes are TRBV9 and TRBJ2-5, with 12 positions matching TRBD1. This CDR3 region has 16 residues. The junction had 5 bases not matched to a gene; V was cut back by 0 bases and J by 5 bases. Germline CDR1 SGDLS, CDR2 YYNGEE.

This clone occurred a few times. The chain combines TRBV2 with TRBJ1-2; 12 bases match TRBD1. V was clipped by 3 bases and J by 7 bases; unmatched bases: 3. CDR3 length: 14 residues. From germline, CDR1 is SNHLY and CDR2 FYNNEI. CDR3 coding DNA: TGTGCCAGCAGTGAGGGGACAGGGGGCCTTGGCTACACCTTC. Translating it yields CASSEGTGGLGYTF.

This chain uses TRBV6-2 or TRBV6-3 with TRBJ1-2; D is undetermined. This CDR3 contains 12 residues. The V gene lost 6 bases and the J gene lost 3 bases, with 8 bases spanning the gap. Germline CDR1 MNHEY, CDR2 SVGEGT. CDR3 loop: CASSHNHYGYTF. The CDR3 bases are TGTGCCAGCAGCCACAACCACTATGGCTACACCTTC.

This rearrangement joins TRBV12-3 or TRBV12-4 to TRBJ2-1, with TRBD2 as a possible D gene (5 bases). This CDR3 region has 13 residues. V lost 6 bases and J 4 bases, leaving 10 bases between the germline ends. CDR3 protein: CASSRTSYNEQFF. Here the CDR3 DNA reads TGTGCCAGCAGCCGGACTTCGTACAATGAGCAGTTCTTC.

The genes are TRBV6-5 and TRBJ1-5; weak D call: TRBD1 (5 bases). This CDR3 comprises 15 residues. Germline lookup yields CDR1 MNHEY and CDR2 SVGAGI. Trimming left V 0 bases short and J 7 bases short, with 13 bases between. The CDR3 spells CASSYSKQDRQPQHF. The CDR3 DNA reads as TGTGCCAGCAGTTACTCAAAACAGGATCGGCAGCCCCAGCATTTT.

The chain has TRBV28 and TRBJ2-7, with 9 bases matching TRBD1. The CDR3 loop spans 16 amino acids. CDR1 is MDHEN and CDR2 is SYDVKM in the germline V gene. V shed 4 bases and J 2 bases; nucleotides not matched to a gene: 9. The CDR3 DNA is TGTGCCAGCAGTTCCTCCGGGACAGGGTACACCTACGAGCAGTACTTC. Protein product: CASSSSGTGYTYEQYF.

CDR3 loop: CASSNTGVYEQYF. DNA of the CDR3: TGCGCCAGCAGCAATACAGGGGTTTACGAGCAGTACTTC. The chain couples TRBV5-1 to TRBJ2-7, with 7 bases identical to TRBD1. The trim removed 4 bases at V and 4 bases at J, leaving 5 bases unmatched. Germline CDR1 is SGHRS and CDR2 is YFSETQ. The CDR3 has 13 residues.

On this clone itself: The same CDR3 also results from other DNA sequences found in this sample. V is TRBV5-1 and J is TRBJ2-5, with D hard to call. CDR3 length equals 13 residues. V lost 0 bases to trimming and J lost 1 base, with 4 bases between them. CDR1 is SGHRS, CDR2 YFSETQ, per germline. CDR3 residues: CASSLGSQETQYF. DNA of the CDR3: TGCGCCAGCAGCTTGGGCAGCCAAGAGACCCAGTACTTC.

The chain couples TRBV16 to TRBJ1-5; D not certain. Trimming took 0 bases from V and 6 from J, leaving 6 bases between them. The CDR3 is 13 amino acids. CDR1 and CDR2 (germline): KGHSY, FQNENV. CDR3 residues: CASSQSQAQPQHF. The CDR3 nucleotides read TGTGCCAGCAGCCAATCGCAGGCTCAGCCCCAGCATTTT.

This chain uses TRBV5-1 with TRBJ2-3, with 9 bases identical to TRBD1. Germline V gene sequence: CDR1 SGHRS, CDR2 YFSETQ. V lost 5 bases, J lost 4 bases, and 11 bases stayed unmatched. The CDR3 spans 16 residues. CDR3 DNA: TGCGCCAGCAGTTCGACCGGGACAGGGTGGTCAGATACGCAGTATTTT. Residues: CASSSTGTGWSDTQYF.

The chain combines TRBV19 with TRBJ1-2; perhaps TRBD1 as D (6 bases). The CDR3 totals 16 residues. The V end lost 3 bases, the J end lost 0 bases, and 14 bases lay between the germline ends. Looked up from germline, CDR1 is LNHDA and CDR2 is SQIVND (reference sequence). CDR3 bases: TGTGCCAGTAGTATCGGCACAGGGATCACTAACTATGGCTACACCTTC. Translated, it gives CASSIGTGITNYGYTF.

The chain uses TRBV7-8 and TRBJ2-7, with 14 bases lining up with TRBD2. V gave up 0 bases and J gave up 7 bases; unmatched junction bases: 5. The germline V gene has CDR1 SGHVS and CDR2 FQNEAQ. The CDR3 sequence is 16 residues long. CDR3 sequence: CASSLARGLAGGEQYF. The CDR3, as DNA: TGTGCCAGCAGCTTAGCCCGCGGACTAGCGGGAGGTGAGCAGTACTTC.

This rearrangement joins TRBV28 to TRBJ1-2, with D maybe TRBD1 (6 bases). The ends were cut back, 3 bases at V and 4 bases at J, with 12 bases in the middle. The germline CDR1 and CDR2 sequences are MDHEN and SYDVKM. The CDR3 totals 14 residues. CDR3 loop: CASSFGRGTYGYTF. In nucleotides, the CDR3 is TGTGCCAGCAGTTTTGGGAGGGGGACCTATGGCTACACCTTC.

This chain links TRBV12-3 or TRBV12-4 with TRBJ1-2, with D possibly matching TRBD1 (5 bases). The CDR3 contains 12 residues. V dropped 6 bases and J dropped 7 bases, with 12 bases sitting between them. The CDR3 DNA reads TGTGCCAGCAGCATCAGGGAACGTGGCTACACCTTC. This gives the protein CASSIRERGYTF.

The CDR3 coding sequence is TGTGCCAGTGCCCCCCCGGGGAGGGCAGGTCTCCAGCCCCAGCATTTT. Translation: CASAPPGRAGLQPQHF. This chain uses TRBV19 with TRBJ1-5; unclear D gene. CDR1 is LNHDA, CDR2 SQIVND, per germline (reference sequence). The CDR3 contains 16 residues. The V gene lost 8 bases and the J gene lost 7 bases, with 24 bases spanning the gap. The full variable domain, completed using reference TRBV19 and TRBJ1-5, is DGGITQSPKYLFRKEGQNVTLSCEQNLNHDAMYWYRQDPGQGLRLIYYSQIVNDFQKGDIAEGYSVSREKKESFPLTVTSAQKNPTAFYLCASAPPGRAGLQPQHFGDGTRLSIL.

This clone turned up a few times. This chain joins TRBV4-1 and TRBJ2-7, with 15 bases identical to TRBD2. The V gene's germline CDR1 is MGHRA and CDR2 YSYEKL. With 2 bases clipped from V and 3 bases from J, the junction kept 11 bases outside the gene matches. The CDR3 covers 19 residues. The DNA for the CDR3 is TGCGCCAGCAGCCAACGGACTAGCGGGGGGGCTGATTTTTACTACGAGCAGTACTTC. Residues: CASSQRTSGGADFYYEQYF.

The chain recombines TRBV5-1 with TRBJ2-1; 13 nucleotides line up with TRBD2. The V gene's germline CDR1 is SGHRS and CDR2 YFSETQ. This CDR3 region has 17 residues. V trimming: 3 bases; J trimming: 4 bases; junction bases outside the gene matches: 7. The CDR3 DNA reads TGCGCCAGCAGCTGGGGGGGACTAGCGGGGAGATACAATGAGCAGTTCTTC. It translates to CASSWGGLAGRYNEQFF.

V usage is TRBV3-1 (or the pseudogene TRBV3-2) and J usage is TRBJ2-3; D might be TRBD2 (5 bases). V shed 1 base and J shed 8 bases, with 13 bases lying between them. This CDR3 comprises 14 residues. Looked up from germline, CDR1 is LGHDT and CDR2 is YNNKEL (reference sequence). The CDR3 DNA sequence: TGTGCCAGCAGCCAAGTAAGGACCGCGGGTACGCAGTATTTT. Encoded protein: CASSQVRTAGTQYF.

DNA of the CDR3: TGTGCCACCAGCCCAAGCTCGGGACTGCCTAACTACGAGCAGTACTTC. Encoded protein: CATSPSSGLPNYEQYF. The chain uses TRBV15 and TRBJ2-7, with a tentative D call TRBD2 (6 bases). The CDR3 is 16 amino acids. The germline gives CDR1 LNHNV, CDR2 YYDKDF (reference sequence). Trimming took off 5 bases at V and 3 bases at J, with 20 bases between the two ends.